The clone carrying this TCR beta chain came up a few times. The data were produced by immunoSEQ multiplex PCR, yet TCRdb's version contains in-frame clones alone and is incomplete. The table lists 14,000 or so clones, around three quarters of them singletons, with over 2% in the top ten. The data stem from a study of neoadjuvant anti-PD-1 for oral cavity cancer. The CDR3 runs 15 residues. Trimming removed 0 bases from V and 4 bases from J; junction bases left unmatched: 6. Looked up from germline, CDR1 is SGHKS and CDR2 is YYEKEE (reference sequence). The specimen was PBMCs, collected before nivolumab (anti-PD-1) treatment. The J gene is TRBJ1-2, the V gene TRBV5-5; 7 nucleotides align to TRBD1. This clonotype was obtained from a person aged 35-80 years with oral cavity squamous cell carcinoma. The CDR3 nucleotides read TGTGCCAGCAGCTTGGCTGGGACAGCCCTCTATGGCTACACCTTC. It translates to CASSLAGTALYGYTF.